One and the same sample provided the 20 T cell receptor beta chains below, sequenced in a study of beta chain features in type 1 diabetes. The antigens these receptors bind are not known. Study conclusions and caveats: Patients with Type 1 diabetes showed moderately but significantly shorter TCRB CDR3s in all four CD4+ subsets.

The study reverse transcribed the entire isolated RNA, so it sequenced expressed TCRB transcripts. Profiled with immunoSEQ multiplex PCR; TCRdb holds only in-frame clones, not every one. There are some 160,000 clones in the sample; about 10% occur only once, and around 0.64% lies in the top ten. The sequencing sample was made of central memory CD4+ T cells from blood. The receptors originated from a woman in her thirties with type 1 diabetes.

The chain has TRBV7-8 and TRBJ2-7, with D perhaps TRBD1 (7 bases). CDR3 length: 13 residues. V was clipped by 5 bases and J by 3 bases, with 11 bases between them. Germline values: CDR1 SGHVS, CDR2 FQNEAQ. The CDR3 DNA follows: TGTGCCAGCAGCGCGGGACAGAACTACGAGCAGTACTTC. Translated, it gives CASSAGQNYEQYF.

V gene TRBV10-1 combines with J gene TRBJ1-1; tentative D call: TRBD1 (5 bases). CDR3 length: 16 amino acids. In germline, CDR1 is WNHNN, CDR2 SYGVQD (reference sequence). Trimming removed 0 bases at V and 1 base at J, with 12 bases between. The CDR3 DNA is TGCGCCAGCAGTGAGTCGGCGGGACTCCGGAACACTGAAGCTTTCTTT. Its translation: CASSESAGLRNTEAFF.

The chain couples TRBV7-9 to TRBJ1-4; no reliable D call. Trimming took 8 bases from V and 10 from J, leaving 17 bases between them. This CDR3 is built from 13 residues. Germline values: CDR1 SEHNR, CDR2 FQNEAQ (reference sequence). The DNA of the CDR3 is TGTGCCAGCCCCGTGGGAGGACGGGGAAAACTGTTTTTT. Residues: CASPVGGRGKLFF.

This chain connects TRBV7-9 to TRBJ1-4; D gene unclear. V was pared by 5 bases and J by 10 bases, with 20 bases between. The CDR3 runs to 15 residues. Germline V lookup: CDR1 SEHNR, CDR2 FQNEAQ (reference sequence). The CDR3: CASSHLRDIPPKLFF. The CDR3 region has the DNA TGTGCCAGCAGCCACCTTCGGGATATCCCACCAAAACTGTTTTTT.

The chain joins TRBV28 to TRBJ1-1; TRBD1 is a possible D gene (6 bases). This CDR3 contains 12 residues. With 5 bases removed from V and 11 bases from J, the gap between germline ends came to 15 bases. From germline, CDR1 is MDHEN and CDR2 SYDVKM. CDR3 in amino acids: CASSLGQTSAFF. CDR3 in DNA: TGTGCCAGCAGTCTTGGACAGACCTCGGCTTTCTTT.

The rearrangement joins TRBV7-2 to TRBJ2-3; maybe TRBD1 (6 bases). The ends were cut back, 1 base at V and 11 bases at J, with 13 bases in the middle. The CDR3 runs 13 residues. Germline-derived CDR1 and CDR2 are SGHTA and FQGNSA. As DNA, the CDR3 is TGTGCCAGCAGCTTAGACCCGGCCAGGGGGCAGTATTTT. Translated, it gives CASSLDPARGQYF.

This clone has more than one count but fewer than ten. V and J are TRBV7-2 and TRBJ2-7, with TRBD1 identical over 7 bases. The germline V gene encodes CDR1 SGHTA and CDR2 FQGNSA. The length of the CDR3 is 15 residues. V trimming: 4 bases; J trimming: 3 bases; junction bases outside the gene matches: 9. The CDR3 here is CASSSSGTELYEQYF. DNA for the CDR3: TGTGCCAGCAGCTCGTCCGGGACAGAACTCTACGAGCAGTACTTC.

The chain employs TRBV28 and TRBJ2-1; 9 nucleotides line up with TRBD1. The germline gives CDR1 MDHEN, CDR2 SYDVKM. The CDR3 is 20 residues long. Trimming took 2 bases from V and 2 from J; bases not matched to a gene: 16. CDR3 sequence: CASSLTRPRPTGGAYNEQFF. The CDR3 region has the DNA TGTGCCAGCAGTTTAACCCGCCCTCGCCCGACAGGGGGAGCCTACAATGAGCAGTTCTTC.

This clone was seen more than once but under ten times. V is TRBV11-1 and J is TRBJ1-1; 8 bases align to TRBD1. V shed 5 bases and J 4 bases; nucleotides not matched to a gene: 6. CDR1 and CDR2 (germline): SGHAT, FQDESV (reference sequence). The CDR3 is 14 amino acids. The DNA of the CDR3 is TGTGCCAGCAGCACGACAGGGGTGGTCACTGAAGCTTTCTTT. Its protein product is CASSTTGVVTEAFF.

This clone appeared a few times. The chain joins TRBV18 to TRBJ2-7; possible D gene TRBD1, 5 bases. Deletions cut 3 bases from V and 5 bases from J, with 17 bases between. Germline-derived CDR1 and CDR2 are KGHSH and LQKENI. CDR3 size: 15 residues. This CDR3 reads CASSPGQENVHEQYF. The CDR3 nucleotides are TGTGCCAGCTCACCGGGGCAGGAGAATGTTCACGAGCAGTACTTC. Full variable domain (remainder filled in from reference TRBV18 and TRBJ2-7): NAGVMQNPRHLVRRRGQEARLRCSPMKGHSHVYWYRQLPEEGLKFMVYLQKENIIDESGMPKERFSAEFPKEGPSILRIQQVVRGDSAAYFCASSPGQENVHEQYFGPGTRLTVT.

The rearrangement joins TRBV12-5 to TRBJ2-3; the D gene is possibly TRBD2 (6 bases). CDR1 LGHNT and CDR2 FRNRAP come from the germline V gene. The CDR3 extends over 12 amino acids. The V end was cut by 6 bases, the J end by 4 bases, with 8 bases between. The CDR3: CASGASADTQYF. The CDR3 DNA sequence: TGTGCTAGTGGGGCTAGCGCAGATACGCAGTATTTT.

This clone occurred a few times. CDR3 in DNA: TGTGCCAGCAGCGTAAGAGGGGACAGGGGGTGGACCGGGGAGCTGTTTTTT. Its translation is CASSVRGDRGWTGELFF. The rearrangement joins TRBV9 to TRBJ2-2; TRBD1 aligns across 11 bases. Germline CDR1 SGDLS, CDR2 YYNGEE. There are 17 residues in the CDR3. The V and J ends lost 1 base and 5 bases, in that order; junction bases with no gene match: 7.

V and J are TRBV7-3 and TRBJ1-2; TRBD1 agrees at 7 bases. The ends lost 3 bases at V and 0 bases at J; junction bases unmatched: 7. This CDR3 has 16 amino acids. Germline CDR1 and CDR2: SGHTA and FQGTGA. CDR3 in amino acids: CASSFRIGTANYGYTF. The CDR3, as DNA: TGTGCCAGCAGCTTTCGCATAGGGACAGCTAACTATGGCTACACCTTC.

In the case of this clone: Other DNA sequences in the sample encode the same CDR3. The chain links TRBV7-2 to TRBJ1-2, with D unclear. Deletions cut 5 bases from V and 4 bases from J, with 5 bases between. Germline loops: CDR1 SGHTA, CDR2 FQGNSA. The CDR3 is 11 amino acids. CDR3 loop: CASSPGYGYTF. The CDR3 DNA follows: TGTGCCAGCAGCCCCGGCTATGGCTACACCTTC.

This clone was counted a few times. The rearrangement links TRBV4-1 to TRBJ1-4; D ambiguous. V dropped 4 bases and J dropped 5 bases, with 5 bases sitting between them. Germline V gene data show CDR1 as MGHRA and CDR2 as YSYEKL. The CDR3 sequence is 12 residues long. The DNA for the CDR3 is TGCGCCAGCAGCCGCCAGAATGAAAAACTGTTTTTT. Its protein product is CASSRQNEKLFF.

J is TRBJ2-2 and V is TRBV7-3, with D maybe TRBD2 (6 bases). Trimming removed 2 bases from V and 5 bases from J, with 9 bases in between. Germline-derived CDR1 and CDR2 are SGHTA and FQGTGA. This CDR3 spans 14 amino acids. CDR3 region: CASSLRGNTGELFF. CDR3 coding DNA: TGTGCCAGCAGCTTACGGGGGAATACCGGGGAGCTGTTTTTT.

V is TRBV4-1 and J is TRBJ1-2, with 9 nucleotides matching TRBD1. The CDR3 is 15 amino acids. Trimming at V came to 0 bases and at J to 5 bases, leaving 4 bases not matched to a gene. Germline lookup yields CDR1 MGHRA and CDR2 YSYEKL. CDR3 loop: CASSQDQGTGYGYTF. The CDR3 region has the DNA TGCGCCAGCAGCCAAGATCAAGGGACAGGGTATGGCTACACCTTC.

The chain has TRBV7-3 and TRBJ2-7; weak D call: TRBD1 (6 bases). Germline CDR1 SGHTA, CDR2 FQGTGA. The CDR3 runs to 14 residues. V was trimmed by 5 bases and J by 0 bases, leaving 11 bases between them. CDR3 in DNA: TGTGCCAGCAGCCCCGGGACAAACTCCTACGAGCAGTACTTC. This translates into CASSPGTNSYEQYF. The full variable domain, rest sourced from reference TRBV7-3 and TRBJ2-7, is GAGVSQTPSNKVTEKGKYVELRCDPISGHTALYWYRQSLGQGPEFLIYFQGTGAADDSGLPNDRFFAVRPEGSVSTLKIQRTERGDSAVYLCASSPGTNSYEQYFGPGTRLTVT.

This chain joins TRBV2 and TRBJ2-5; TRBD2 matches 8 bases. Germline V gene data show CDR1 as SNHLY and CDR2 as FYNNEI. The CDR3 loop spans 17 amino acids. V shed 6 bases and J 0 bases; nucleotides not matched to a gene: 12. The CDR3 protein is CASSPPPASGYQETQYF. CDR3 bases: TGTGCCAGCAGCCCACCTCCGGCTAGCGGGTACCAAGAGACCCAGTACTTC.

V is TRBV19 and J is TRBJ1-1, with 7 positions matching TRBD1. Trimming cost V 4 bases and J 3 bases; bases outside gene matches: 5. The CDR3 covers 14 residues. Germline values: CDR1 LNHDA, CDR2 SQIVND (reference sequence). The CDR3 reads CASSTSGTDTEAFF. The CDR3 nucleotides read TGTGCCAGTAGTACTTCCGGGACAGACACTGAAGCTTTCTTT. Full variable domain (outside the CDR3, taken from reference TRBV19 and TRBJ1-1): DGGITQSPKYLFRKEGQNVTLSCEQNLNHDAMYWYRQDPGQGLRLIYYSQIVNDFQKGDIAEGYSVSREKKESFPLTVTSAQKNPTAFYLCASSTSGTDTEAFFGQGTRLTVV.